A selection of T cell receptor beta chains follows, all from one sample in a study of T cell responses to AZD1222 COVID-19 vaccine. Only in-frame clones appear in the TCRdb table, and some are missing; sequencing was by immunoSEQ multiplex PCR. The sample consists of more than 50,000 clones, approximately 88% of them appearing once. Here the sequenced sample was peripheral blood, taken on day 0 of AZD1222 vaccination. The receptors stem from an adult in good health. Both conserved end residues are part of each CDR3. The D gene is left open where the match is weak. Clone size, where shown, is once, few, many, or a class for clones that have expanded.

J | D | V | size | CDR3 | DNA
TRBJ2-5 | NA | TRBV5-1 | NA | CASSPQGFETQYF | TGCGCCAGCAGCCCCCAGGGATTCGAGACCCAGTACTTC
TRBJ2-3 | TRBD2 | TRBV5-4 | NA | CASSLAGTNTDTQYF | TGTGCCAGCAGCTTGGCCGGGACTAACACAGATACGCAGTATTTT
TRBJ1-3 | NA | TRBV28 | NA | CASKSGGSLSGNTIYF | TGTGCCAGCAAGTCGGGCGGAAGCCTCTCTGGAAACACCATATATTTT
TRBJ1-3 | TRBD1 | TRBV5-1 | NA | CASSSAEFTGQGKRNTIYF | TGCGCCAGCAGCTCAGCGGAGTTTACGGGACAGGGGAAGCGAAACACCATATATTTT
TRBJ2-7 | TRBD1 | TRBV3-1/TRBV3-2 | NA | CASSRGGQGHYEQYF | TGTGCCAGCAGCCGGGGAGGACAGGGTCACTACGAGCAGTACTTC
TRBJ1-2 | NA | TRBV27 | NA | CASSLSGTANYGYTF | TGTGCCAGCAGTTTATCTGGCACCGCTAACTATGGCTACACCTTC
TRBJ2-3 | NA | TRBV5-8 | NA | CASSFGASSGTDTQYF | TGTGCCAGCAGCTTTGGAGCATCCAGTGGCACAGATACGCAGTATTTT
TRBJ2-7 | NA | TRBV9 | medium-sized | CASSVGLGHEQYF | TGTGCCAGCAGCGTAGGTCTGGGCCACGAGCAGTACTTC
TRBJ2-4 | NA | TRBV19 | NA | CASKEGYRNIQYF | TGTGCCAGTAAGGAAGGGTATAGGAACATTCAGTACTTC
TRBJ2-1 | TRBD2 | TRBV7-3 | NA | CASSLGRAIGNEQFF | TGTGCCAGCAGCTTAGGGAGGGCCATAGGTAATGAGCAGTTCTTC
TRBJ1-2 | NA | TRBV6-1 | NA | CASTFEDRVYGYTF | TGTGCCAGCACCTTCGAAGACAGAGTCTATGGCTACACCTTC
TRBJ1-2 | NA | TRBV10-3 | once | CAISERSSSSGGYTF | TGTGCCATCAGTGAGCGCTCATCCTCAAGCGGGGGCTACACCTTC
TRBJ2-7 | NA | TRBV7-6 | once | CASSPSPDRYEQYF | TGTGCCAGCAGCCCATCACCCGACAGGTACGAGCAGTACTTC
TRBJ2-2 | TRBD2 | TRBV7-6 | NA | CASSSGLAGVGTGELFF | TGTGCCAGCAGCTCCGGACTAGCGGGAGTAGGAACCGGGGAGCTGTTTTTT
TRBJ2-7 | NA | TRBV2 | NA | CASSERRGTPYEQYF | TGTGCCAGCAGTGAAAGGCGGGGGACACCCTACGAGCAGTACTTC
TRBJ2-3 | TRBD2 | TRBV24-1 | NA | CATSDPGLAGADTQYF | TGTGCCACCAGTGACCCCGGACTAGCGGGAGCAGATACGCAGTATTTT
TRBJ1-1 | TRBD1 | TRBV5-1 | few | CASKVGQGWTEAFF | TGCGCCAGCAAGGTGGGACAGGGATGGACTGAAGCTTTCTTT
TRBJ2-3 | NA | TRBV7-2 | NA | CASSFRLGETDTQYF | TGTGCCAGCAGCTTCCGACTGGGAGAAACAGATACGCAGTATTTT
TRBJ2-2 | NA | TRBV21-1 | once | CASSKAGQSEELFF | TGTGCCAGCAGCAAAGCGGGACAGTCGGAGGAGCTGTTTTTT
TRBJ1-2 | NA | TRBV28 | NA | CASMIGQNYGYTF | TGTGCCAGCATGATAGGGCAGAACTATGGCTACACCTTC
TRBJ1-2 | NA | TRBV6-4 | NA | CASSDSGGNGYTF | TGTGCCAGCAGTGACTCGGGGGGGAATGGCTACACCTTC
TRBJ2-3 | TRBD2 | TRBV6-5 | NA | CASRALASSTDTQYF | TGTGCCAGCAGGGCACTAGCGTCCAGCACAGATACGCAGTATTTT
TRBJ1-4 | NA | TRBV2 | NA | CASSYSGEKLFF | TGTGCCAGCAGTTATAGCGGCGAAAAACTGTTTTTT
TRBJ2-5 | NA | TRBV28 | NA | CASSNSLGGQETQYF | TGTGCCAGCAGCAACTCCCTGGGGGGACAAGAGACCCAGTACTTC
TRBJ2-1 | NA | TRBV9 | NA | CASSVAVISSSYNEQFF | TGTGCCAGCAGCGTAGCTGTCATAAGTAGCTCCTACAATGAGCAGTTCTTC
TRBJ1-2 | NA | TRBV15 | NA | CATSRENVMDPLLGYGYTF | TGTGCCACCAGCAGAGAAAACGTCATGGATCCCCTACTAGGCTATGGCTACACCTTC
TRBJ1-1 | NA | TRBV18 | NA | CASRAAGENTEAFF | TGTGCCAGCCGAGCGGCTGGTGAGAACACTGAAGCTTTCTTT
TRBJ2-2 | NA | TRBV14 | NA | CASSQRLVSGELFF | TGTGCCAGCAGCCAGAGACTAGTTTCCGGGGAGCTGTTTTTT
TRBJ1-2 | TRBD1 | TRBV7-9 | NA | CASSPGQAFGYTF | TGTGCCAGCAGCCCGGGACAGGCTTTTGGCTACACCTTC
TRBJ2-2 | NA | TRBV9 | once | CASSVQSGPTGELFF | TGTGCCAGCAGCGTTCAAAGCGGACCCACCGGGGAGCTGTTTTTT
TRBJ1-5 | NA | TRBV15 | NA | CATSRDVGQPQHF | TGTGCCACCAGCAGAGACGTAGGTCAGCCCCAGCATTTT
TRBJ2-5 | NA | TRBV20-1 | NA | CSAGGEETQYF | TGCAGTGCTGGGGGCGAGGAGACCCAGTACTTC
TRBJ2-1 | NA | TRBV4-1 | NA | CASSKPGTRNEQFF | TGCGCCAGCAGCAAGCCCGGGACTCGGAATGAGCAGTTCTTC
TRBJ2-7 | NA | TRBV2 | NA | CASSEGRAYEQYF | TGTGCCAGCAGTGAGGGCAGGGCCTACGAGCAGTACTTC
TRBJ2-5 | NA | TRBV7-7 | NA | CASSFVSGQEETQYF | TGTGCTAGCAGCTTCGTTTCGGGCCAGGAAGAGACCCAGTACTTC